The clone carrying this T cell receptor beta chain occurred a few times. Trimming cost V 3 bases and J 8 bases; bases outside gene matches: 2. CDR3 size: 13 residues. Germline V gives CDR1 LNHDA, CDR2 SQIVND (reference sequence). Data came from immunoSEQ multiplex PCR; TCRdb stores just in-frame clones and leaves some out. This sample has about 83,000 clones, with around 87% found just once. The sample originates from a study of blood T cell repertoires in COVID-19. The sequenced sample was peripheral blood. This TCR was sampled from a woman aged 50 to 65 with active or convalescent COVID-19. V and J are TRBV19 and TRBJ1-1; TRBD1 matches at 11 bases. The CDR3 here is CASSIGQGAEAFF. CDR3 coding DNA: TGTGCCAGTAGTATCGGACAGGGGGCGGAAGCTTTCTTT.